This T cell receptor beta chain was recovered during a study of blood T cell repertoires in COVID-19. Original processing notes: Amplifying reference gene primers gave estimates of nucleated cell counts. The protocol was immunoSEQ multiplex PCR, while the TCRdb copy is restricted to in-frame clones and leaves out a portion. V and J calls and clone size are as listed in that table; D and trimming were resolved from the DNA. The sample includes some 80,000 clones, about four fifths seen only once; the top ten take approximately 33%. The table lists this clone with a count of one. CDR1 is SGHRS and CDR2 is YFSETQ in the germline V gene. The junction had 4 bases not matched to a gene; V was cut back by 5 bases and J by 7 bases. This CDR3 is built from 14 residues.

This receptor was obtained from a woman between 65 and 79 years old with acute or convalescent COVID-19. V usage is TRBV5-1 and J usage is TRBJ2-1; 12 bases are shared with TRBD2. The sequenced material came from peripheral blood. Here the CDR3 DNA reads TGCGCCAGCAGTCCGACTAGCGGGAGTAATGAGCAGTTCTTC. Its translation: CASSPTSGSNEQFF.